These 30 T cell receptor beta chains share one sample of origin, sequenced in a study of CD8+CD57+ T cells in acquired aplastic anemia. TCR beta VDJ and CDR3 profiles were obtained from a genomic DNA template. One entry per CDR3 protein, called by TCRdb with MiXCR from the reads. The data contain 100,000 to 130,000 distinct CDR3 sequences, around half of them singletons. Sequenced material: sorted CD4+, CD8+, or CD8+CD57+ T cells (not recorded which) from PBMCs. Source of these receptors: a human donor in good health, serving as a control.

V and J are TRBV7-9 and TRBJ2-1; no reliable D call. Germline V gene sequence: CDR1 SEHNR, CDR2 FQNEAQ (reference sequence). With 5 bases removed from V and 6 bases from J, the gap between germline ends came to 8 bases. This CDR3 contains 12 residues. The chain's CDR3 is CASSLDINEQFF. As DNA, the CDR3 is TGTGCCAGCAGCCTTGACATCAATGAGCAGTTCTTC.

J is TRBJ1-2 and V is TRBV9, with 7 bases identical to TRBD1. Germline V CDR1 and CDR2: SGDLS, YYNGEE. The CDR3 has 15 residues. The ends lost 3 bases at V and 8 bases at J; junction bases unmatched: 13. CDR3 nucleotides: TGTGCCAGCAGCGCGCAGGAAGGGGGCTTACTGGGCTACACCTTC. It encodes CASSAQEGGLLGYTF.

This clonotype occurred many times. The chain joins TRBV15 to TRBJ2-3; TRBD1 or TRBD2 may be the D gene (6 bases each). Trimming took off 5 bases at V and 6 bases at J, with 12 bases between the two ends. The CDR3 runs 13 residues. Per germline, CDR1 LNHNV and CDR2 YYDKDF (reference sequence). DNA of the CDR3: TGTGCCACCAGCGGAGGGGGGTCGGATACGCAGTATTTT. It specifies CATSGGGSDTQYF.

Concerning this clonotype: A read error may explain this, as a much larger clone is one base away. The chain joins TRBV20-1 to TRBJ2-2, with D unclear. Germline values: CDR1 DFQATT, CDR2 SNEGSKA (reference sequence). The CDR3 is made up of 12 amino acids. With 5 bases removed from V and 2 bases from J, the gap between germline ends came to 6 bases. CDR3 loop: CSADVNTGELFF. The CDR3 DNA reads TGCAGTGCTGATGTCAACACCGGGGAGCTGTTTTTT.

This chain uses TRBV4-3 with TRBJ2-7; either TRBD1 or TRBD2 may supply D (5 bases each). The CDR3 is 16 residues long. Germline V lookup: CDR1 LGHNA, CDR2 YSLEER. V was shortened by 1 base and J by 7 bases, with 20 bases between the two germline ends. The CDR3 sequence: CASSQGYGGPYNEQYF. CDR3 bases: TGCGCCAGCAGCCAAGGCTATGGGGGTCCTTACAATGAGCAGTACTTC.

This chain links TRBV7-3 with TRBJ1-5; D unclear. Germline assignment: CDR1 SGHTA and CDR2 FQGTGA. The CDR3 runs to 13 residues. The ends were cut back, 2 bases at V and 3 bases at J, with 5 bases in the middle. CDR3 DNA sequence: TGTGCCAGCAGCTTAGACCACAATCAGCCCCAGCATTTT. Protein product: CASSLDHNQPQHF. Using reference TRBV7-3 and TRBJ1-5 for the parts outside the CDR3, the full variable domain is GAGVSQTPSNKVTEKGKYVELRCDPISGHTALYWYRQSLGQGPEFLIYFQGTGAADDSGLPNDRFFAVRPEGSVSTLKIQRTERGDSAVYLCASSLDHNQPQHFGDGTRLSIL.

This chain uses TRBV29-1 with TRBJ1-2; D is uncertain. Per germline, CDR1 SQVTM and CDR2 ANQGSEA. Trimming stripped 3 bases from V and 4 bases from J, with 9 bases between. The CDR3 totals 12 residues. CDR3 nucleotides: TGCAGCGTTGAGCGGGGAAGCTATGGCTACACCTTC. Its translation: CSVERGSYGYTF.

The V and J genes are TRBV25-1 and TRBJ2-1; perhaps TRBD2 as D (7 bases). Deletions cut 4 bases from V and 9 bases from J, with 10 bases between. The CDR3 covers 12 residues. Germline values: CDR1 MGHDK, CDR2 SYGVNS. This chain's CDR3 is CASSGGGGEQFF. The CDR3 coding sequence is TGTGCCAGCAGTGGGGGGGGCGGTGAGCAGTTCTTC.

The chain employs TRBV9 and TRBJ2-5, with 16 bases that match TRBD2. Germline V gives CDR1 SGDLS, CDR2 YYNGEE. Trimming took 0 bases from V and 2 from J; bases not matched to a gene: 10. The CDR3 sequence is 20 residues long. DNA of the CDR3: TGTGCCAGCAGCGTAGCCCTCGGGACTAGCGGGGGGGGCATACAAGAGACCCAGTACTTC. Translated: CASSVALGTSGGGIQETQYF.

V and J are TRBV29-1 and TRBJ1-1; no firm D call. Trimming took off 0 bases at V and 6 bases at J, with 11 bases between the two ends. The CDR3 length is 13 residues. CDR1 and CDR2 (germline): SQVTM, ANQGSEA. CDR3 DNA: TGCAGCGTTGAAGATCTGGGTTTCGCTGAAGCTTTCTTT. Its protein is CSVEDLGFAEAFF.

The CDR3 is CAIGQSSYNEQFF. The CDR3 DNA follows: TGTGCCATCGGACAGAGCTCCTACAATGAGCAGTTCTTC. The chain has TRBV10-3 and TRBJ2-1; tentatively, D is TRBD1 (6 bases). The CDR3 is made up of 13 amino acids. Trimming left V 8 bases short and J 0 bases short, with 8 bases between. From germline, CDR1 is ENHRY and CDR2 SYGVKD.

The chain combines TRBV15 with TRBJ2-1; 9 nucleotides line up with TRBD1. Germline V gene sequence: CDR1 LNHNV, CDR2 YYDKDF (reference sequence). V trimming: 4 bases; J trimming: 6 bases; junction bases outside the gene matches: 7. This CDR3 spans 15 amino acids. The CDR3 DNA reads TGTGCCACCAGCAAAGGCGGGACAGGGATCAATGAGCAGTTCTTC. As protein: CATSKGGTGINEQFF.

V is TRBV5-5 and J is TRBJ2-7; 10 bases match TRBD1. This CDR3 has 14 amino acids. Germline V gives CDR1 SGHKS, CDR2 YYEKEE (reference sequence). The ends lost 2 bases at V and 6 bases at J; junction bases unmatched: 5. As DNA, the CDR3 is TGTGCCAGCAGCTTAGGGACAGGGGAAGGCGAGCAGTACTTC. Translated, it gives CASSLGTGEGEQYF.

This clonotype has at least ten counts. This chain connects TRBV6-1 to TRBJ1-5; maybe TRBD1 (5 bases). CDR3 length equals 15 residues. V gave up 1 base and J gave up 3 bases, with 10 bases separating them. Germline values: CDR1 MNHNS, CDR2 SASEGT. The CDR3 coding sequence is TGTGCCAGCAGTGAAGTGCAGGGACTCAATCAGCCCCAGCATTTT. Its translation: CASSEVQGLNQPQHF.

V is TRBV11-2 and J is TRBJ1-5, with TRBD1 as a possible D gene (5 bases). The germline V gene has CDR1 SGHAT and CDR2 FQNNGV. The V and J ends lost 1 base and 3 bases respectively, with 13 bases between them. The length of the CDR3 is 16 residues. CDR3 sequence reads: CASSLGTRGINQPQHF. The DNA for the CDR3 is TGTGCCAGCAGCTTAGGGACAAGAGGGATCAATCAGCCCCAGCATTTT.

This clonotype was counted at least ten times. This chain uses TRBV7-9 with TRBJ2-1; D remains ambiguous. The V and J ends lost 7 bases and 2 bases respectively, with 12 bases between them. The CDR3 sequence is 14 residues long. The germline V gene has CDR1 SEHNR and CDR2 FQNEAQ (reference sequence). The CDR3, as DNA: TGTGCCAGCATACCCGCAGACGCCTACAATGAGCAGTTCTTC. It encodes CASIPADAYNEQFF.

This clonotype appeared many times. The chain carries TRBV9 and TRBJ2-5; TRBD2 might be the D (7 bases). Germline-derived CDR1 and CDR2 are SGDLS and YYNGEE. CDR3 length equals 15 residues. Trimming cost V 3 bases and J 5 bases, with 17 bases left between them. For the CDR3, the DNA is TGTGCCAGCAGCGAGGGGGGGGGCCGGTTTGAGACCCAGTACTTC. This encodes CASSEGGGRFETQYF.

V usage is TRBV30 and J usage is TRBJ1-4; D not resolved. V dropped 2 bases and J dropped 2 bases, with 15 bases sitting between them. Germline loops: CDR1 GTSNPN, CDR2 SVGIG (reference sequence). The CDR3 sequence is 16 residues long. CDR3 sequence reads: CAWSLVDRPTNEKLFF. CDR3 nucleotides: TGTGCCTGGAGTCTTGTTGACCGACCCACTAATGAAAAACTGTTTTTT.

This chain uses TRBV25-1 with TRBJ1-2, with D possibly being TRBD1 (5 bases). There are 16 residues in the CDR3. V was trimmed by 3 bases and J by 8 bases, leaving 22 bases between them. Germline V gene lookup returns CDR1 MGHDK and CDR2 SYGVNS. The CDR3 spells CASSDEVGASVLGYTF. The CDR3 nucleotides are TGTGCCAGCAGTGACGAGGTTGGGGCGTCGGTACTCGGCTACACCTTC.

V gene TRBV29-1 combines with J gene TRBJ2-3; D is perhaps TRBD2 (5 bases). There are 16 residues in the CDR3. Germline CDR1 and CDR2: SQVTM and ANQGSEA. V was shortened by 0 bases and J by 2 bases, with 15 bases between the two germline ends. The DNA for the CDR3 is TGCAGCGTTGAAGATCTCTCAGCGGCCCTCACAGATACGCAGTATTTT. This encodes CSVEDLSAALTDTQYF.

The V and J genes are TRBV27 and TRBJ2-3, with a possible D match to TRBD2 (5 bases). V lost 2 bases to trimming and J lost 4 bases, with 7 bases between them. Germline V lookup: CDR1 MNHEY, CDR2 SMNVEV (reference sequence). The CDR3 consists of 13 residues. In DNA form, the CDR3 reads TGTGCCAGCAGTTTAATCGGGGCAGATACGCAGTATTTT. This gives the protein CASSLIGADTQYF.

The chain has TRBV30 and TRBJ1-3; 9 bases agree with TRBD1. The ends lost 1 base at V and 7 bases at J; junction bases unmatched: 2. CDR1 GTSNPN and CDR2 SVGIG come from the germline V gene (reference sequence). The CDR3 is made up of 13 amino acids. CDR3 in DNA: TGTGCCTGGAGTGAGGGGACAGGGAACACCATATATTTT. Its translation is CAWSEGTGNTIYF.

Comments on this clonotype: A single base separates this from a much larger clone, so it may be a read error. This chain uses TRBV30 with TRBJ1-2; 7 bases agree with TRBD1. The V gene end was trimmed by 0 bases and the J gene end by 8 bases; junction bases not matched to a gene: 9. This CDR3 region has 14 residues. CDR1 GTSNPN and CDR2 SVGIG come from the germline V gene (reference sequence). The CDR3 DNA sequence: TGTGCCTGGAGTGTGGGGACAGCTGTGGAGGGCTACACCTTC. It is translated as CAWSVGTAVEGYTF.

This clonotype was counted ten times or more. The chain employs TRBV9 and TRBJ2-1; D is possibly TRBD1 (6 bases). V was trimmed by 3 bases and J by 0 bases, leaving 22 bases between them. Germline assignment: CDR1 SGDLS and CDR2 YYNGEE. CDR3 length: 19 amino acids. The CDR3 reads CASSASSGHHHSSYNEQFF. In DNA form, the CDR3 reads TGTGCCAGCAGCGCCTCATCGGGACACCATCACAGCTCCTACAATGAGCAGTTCTTC. Drawing the rest from reference TRBV9 and TRBJ2-1, the complete variable domain is DSGVTQTPKHLITATGQRVTLRCSPRSGDLSVYWYQQSLDQGLQFLIQYYNGEERAKGNILERFSAQQFPDLHSELNLSSLELGDSALYFCASSASSGHHHSSYNEQFFGPGTRLTVL.

This sequence joins TRBV20-1 and TRBJ2-1; perhaps TRBD1 as D (7 bases). Per germline, CDR1 DFQATT and CDR2 SNEGSKA (reference sequence). CDR3 length equals 15 residues. The V end was cut by 5 bases, the J end by 3 bases, with 17 bases between. The DNA of the CDR3 is TGCAGTGCTCCTAACCCGCGGGACAGCTACAATGAGCAGTTCTTC. This translates into CSAPNPRDSYNEQFF.

On this clonotype: Being one base from a much bigger clone, this may be a read error. This chain joins TRBV3-1 and TRBJ1-1, with 7 bases lining up with TRBD1. Germline V gene data show CDR1 as LGHDT and CDR2 as YNNKEL (reference sequence). The CDR3 length is 14 residues. The trim removed 5 bases at V and 8 bases at J, leaving 11 bases unmatched. The DNA of the CDR3 is TGTGCCAGCAGCTTACACAGGGGCAGGAGGGAAGCTTTCTTT. This gives the protein CASSLHRGRREAFF.

The gene calls are TRBV29-1 and TRBJ2-7, with no clear D. The V gene lost 2 bases and the J gene lost 4 bases, with 15 bases spanning the gap. Germline V gene sequence: CDR1 SQVTM, CDR2 ANQGSEA. This CDR3 comprises 14 residues. CDR3 loop: CSVERWADAYEQYF. The CDR3 DNA sequence: TGCAGCGTTGAAAGGTGGGCGGATGCATACGAGCAGTACTTC.

The chain is built from TRBV20-1 and TRBJ2-5, with 7 bases fitting TRBD2. The V segment lost 1 base and the J segment 1 base; nucleotides outside the gene matches: 6. The germline CDR1 and CDR2 sequences are DFQATT and SNEGSKA (reference sequence). The CDR3 has 15 residues. CDR3 in DNA: TGCAGTGCTAGAGGAGGAGCGGGGCGCCAAGAGACCCAGTACTTC. It specifies CSARGGAGRQETQYF.

In this sample, this clonotype turned up a few times. The rearrangement links TRBV6-4 to TRBJ1-2; D possibly corresponds to TRBD1 (6 bases). Trimming took off 5 bases at V and 4 bases at J, with 11 bases between the two ends. Per germline, CDR1 MRHNA and CDR2 SNTAGT. The CDR3 sequence is 13 residues long. The CDR3 region is CASSQGPGYGYTF. Written as DNA, the CDR3 is TGTGCCAGCAGTCAGGGGCCAGGCTATGGCTACACCTTC.

V is TRBV10-1 and J is TRBJ2-1, with 7 nucleotides matching TRBD2. This CDR3 region has 15 residues. CDR1 WNHNN and CDR2 SYGVQD come from the germline V gene (reference sequence). The V segment lost 4 bases and the J segment 1 base; nucleotides outside the gene matches: 4. The chain's CDR3 is CASSGLAESYNEQFF. Here the CDR3 DNA reads TGCGCCAGCAGTGGCCTAGCGGAGTCCTACAATGAGCAGTTCTTC.